This T cell receptor (beta chain) was recovered during a study of Ad26.COV2.S vaccination and SARS-CoV-2 variants. Study-wide points: Vaccine recipients surpassed placebo recipients in spike-specific TCR breadth.

Between the trimmed V and J ends, which lost 4 bases and 3 bases, there was a span of 15 bases. Germline CDR1 reads SGHDN; CDR2 reads FVKESK. The CDR3 is 16 amino acids. The table came from immunoSEQ multiplex PCR; TCRdb's copy has only in-frame clones and leaves some out. Here the sample spans some 300,000 clones, approximately 86% being singletons. Notes on this clone: Its specificity is not known.

The treatment here: roughly 18 received Ad26.COV2.S at low or high dose, single or two shots; about 5 received placebo; per-sample allocation not given. Specimens were obtained on day 63 following the first vaccine or placebo injection. The administered vaccine (an Ad26 vector) expressed Wuhan-strain SARS-CoV-2 spike. The specimen comprised peripheral blood, sampled in a trial of Ad26.COV2.S vaccine versus placebo. This clonotype was obtained from a person between 18 and 65 years old who received the Ad26.COV2.S COVID-19 vaccine or a placebo. The V gene is TRBV14, the J gene TRBJ2-2; a possible D gene is TRBD1 (5 bases). The CDR3 here is CASSRETELHTGELFF. CDR3 in DNA: TGTGCCAGCAGCCGAGAGACAGAGCTACACACCGGGGAGCTGTTTTTT. Looking up the rest from reference TRBV14 and TRBJ2-2 gives the full variable domain: EAGVTQFPSHSVIEKGQTVTLRCDPISGHDNLYWYRRVMGKEIKFLLHFVKESKQDESGMPNNRFLAERTGGTYSTLKVQPAELEDSGVYFCASSRETELHTGELFFGEGSRLTVL.